This T cell receptor (beta chain) was sequenced in a study of T-cell reconstitution after alpha-beta-depleted transplantation in children (dated by TCRdb to the mid-2010s). Looking at the study overall: Using TCR repertoire profiling, the study followed T-cell immune reconstitution in a quantitative way in children after TCRalphabeta/CD19-depleted allogeneic hematopoietic cell transplantation.

This clonotype was observed at least ten times. The antigen it recognizes is unknown. No base quality values were provided; no much bigger clone lies one nucleotide off. The library came from PCR. Sequencing used an Illumina HiSeq 2500. TCR library preparation used molecular barcoding, with unique molecular identifiers applied to normalize quantification of the TCRbeta repertoire. The public sequencing data were trimmed at Q25 with fastp and processed into clonotypes with MiXCR by TCRdb, which kept only in-frame beta chains. Each CDR3 protein gets just one entry, which takes the most common genes and DNA from the rows behind it. For this sample the table gives about 500,000 distinct CDR3 sequences, of which 32% were detected only once. The ten largest account for approximately 2.3% of the sample. The germline V gene sets CDR1 to SQVTM and CDR2 to ANQGSEA. Trimming removed 6 bases from V and 6 bases from J; the gene matches leave 4 bases unexplained. The CDR3 holds 12 amino acids from the cysteine to the phenylalanine. Solely the CDR3 DNA is kept, with 36 bases framed from the first base.

Sample: PBMCs from the stem cell graft donor, taken from the stem cell graft. Recombination joined TRBV29-1 with TRBJ2-1; 8 of the junction bases match TRBD1. The source of this sequence is a human donor who donated a stem cell graft to a child with aplastic anemia. The CDR3 has the sequence CSVDRGGNEQFF. Here is the DNA: TGCAGCGTAGACAGGGGAGGCAATGAGCAGTTCTTC.